One and the same sample provided the 23 T cell receptor beta chains below, sequenced in a study of tissue T cells after allogeneic stem cell transplantation. TCRdb keeps only in-frame clones here, not all; method: immunoSEQ multiplex PCR. The data show 10,000 to 15,000 clones, roughly 70% seen once. The sample consisted of tissue from the right colon, taken at autopsy. The receptor source for this set is a woman between 18 and 50 years old with breast cancer.

The rearrangement joins TRBV6-2 or TRBV6-3 to TRBJ2-7; 7 nucleotides line up with TRBD1. J gave up 6 bases and V 6 bases, and 11 bases lay outside the gene matches. Germline CDR1 and CDR2: MNHEY and SVGEGT. This CDR3 is built from 14 residues. CDR3 in amino acids: CASSPGADRAEQYF. In nucleotides, the CDR3 is TGTGCCAGCAGCCCCGGGGCCGACAGGGCCGAGCAGTACTTC.

This clone was seen more than once but under ten times. The chain recombines TRBV9 with TRBJ1-6; D call uncertain. Trimming removed 3 bases at V and 7 bases at J, with 11 bases between. This CDR3 contains 14 residues. Germline assignment: CDR1 SGDLS and CDR2 YYNGEE. The CDR3 DNA is TGTGCCAGCAGCGCAAACCTCCCCAATTCACCCCTCCACTTT. It specifies CASSANLPNSPLHF.

This rearrangement joins TRBV6-4 to TRBJ2-2; D possibly corresponds to TRBD1 (5 bases). Germline-derived CDR1 and CDR2 are MRHNA and SNTAGT. Trimming took 5 bases from V and 3 from J, leaving 7 bases between them. This CDR3 is built from 13 residues. The CDR3: CASSTRDTGELFF. The CDR3 nucleotides read TGTGCCAGCAGTACCAGGGACACCGGGGAGCTGTTTTTT.

V and J are TRBV27 and TRBJ1-1; D possibly corresponds to TRBD1 (6 bases). The V end lost 4 bases, the J end lost 5 bases, and 14 bases lay between the germline ends. This CDR3 contains 14 residues. Germline V gene lookup returns CDR1 MNHEY and CDR2 SMNVEV (reference sequence). This chain's CDR3 is CASSYREPGTEAFF. The CDR3, as DNA: TGTGCCAGCAGTTACAGGGAACCTGGGACTGAAGCTTTCTTT.

V gene TRBV30 combines with J gene TRBJ1-6; D is possibly TRBD1 (6 bases). CDR3 length equals 13 residues. Germline CDR1 reads GTSNPN; CDR2 reads SVGIG (reference sequence). The germline V and J ends were trimmed by 3 bases and 6 bases, with 9 bases remaining between them. The CDR3 bases are TGTGCCTGGAGCGTGGACAGTAATTCACCCCTCCACTTT. Its protein is CAWSVDSNSPLHF.

The genes are TRBV7-2 and TRBJ1-2; 7 bases line up with TRBD1. With V trimmed by 5 bases and J by 2 bases, 2 bases remained unmatched. In germline, CDR1 is SGHTA, CDR2 FQGNSA. The CDR3 has 13 residues. CDR3 residues: CASSVGQNYGYTF. The CDR3 coding sequence is TGTGCCAGCAGCGTGGGACAGAACTATGGCTACACCTTC.

The chain is built from TRBV5-4 and TRBJ1-5, with a weak D call TRBD1 (5 bases). This CDR3 comprises 17 residues. The V and J ends lost 0 bases and 5 bases respectively, with 18 bases between them. Germline V gene lookup returns CDR1 SGHNT and CDR2 YYREEE (reference sequence). The CDR3 is CASSLVSRPRGDQPQHF. In DNA, the CDR3 is TGTGCCAGCAGCTTGGTAAGTCGCCCTCGGGGGGATCAGCCCCAGCATTTT.

The V call is TRBV7-2, the J call TRBJ2-1, with 8 bases that match TRBD2. This CDR3 spans 13 amino acids. CDR1 is SGHTA, CDR2 FQGNSA, per germline. V lost 5 bases, J lost 16 bases, and 13 bases stayed unmatched. The CDR3 is CASSQNAGTSFFF. CDR3 DNA sequence: TGTGCCAGCAGCCAAAATGCCGGGACTAGTTTTTTCTTC.

V gene TRBV6-6 combines with J gene TRBJ1-2; 8 bases line up with TRBD1. Germline CDR1 is MNHNY and CDR2 is SVGAGI (reference sequence). The CDR3 is 13 amino acids. V trimming: 5 bases; J trimming: 4 bases; junction bases outside the gene matches: 3. The CDR3: CASSPGGSYGYTF. The CDR3, as DNA: TGTGCCAGCAGTCCAGGGGGCAGCTATGGCTACACCTTC.

This clone is large in the sample. The rearrangement links TRBV28 to TRBJ1-3; no firm D call. V was trimmed by 6 bases and J by 3 bases, leaving 12 bases between them. CDR3 length: 14 residues. CDR1 is MDHEN, CDR2 SYDVKM, per germline. The CDR3 DNA is TGTGCCAGCAGGGTAGCGGGTGATGGAAACACCATATATTTT. Encoded protein: CASRVAGDGNTIYF.

This rearrangement joins TRBV3-1 (or the pseudogene TRBV3-2) to TRBJ2-2; D is unresolved. Germline V lookup: CDR1 LGHDT, CDR2 YNNKEL (reference sequence). The CDR3 has 13 residues. V gave up 10 bases and J gave up 0 bases, with 9 bases separating them. In DNA, the CDR3 is TGTGCCACCTATGCCCCGAACACCGGGGAGCTGTTTTTT. This codes for CATYAPNTGELFF.

The chain has TRBV7-2 and TRBJ1-2; the D gene is possibly TRBD1 (6 bases). This CDR3 is 14 amino acids long. Deletions cut 5 bases from V and 2 bases from J, with 12 bases between. CDR1 SGHTA and CDR2 FQGNSA come from the germline V gene. The DNA for the CDR3 is TGTGCCAGCAGCCCCGGGACACCCAACTATGGCTACACCTTC. Its protein product is CASSPGTPNYGYTF. Based on the CDR3 plus reference TRBV7-2 and TRBJ1-2, the full variable domain is GAGVSQSPSNKVTEKGKDVELRCDPISGHTALYWYRQSLGQGLEFLIYFQGNSAPDKSGLPSDRFSAERTGGSVSTLTIQRTQQEDSAVYLCASSPGTPNYGYTFGSGTRLTVV.

This clone has a handful of counts. The rearrangement links TRBV9 to TRBJ2-3, with a tentative D call TRBD2 (5 bases). The V end lost 1 base, the J end lost 4 bases, and 10 bases lay between the germline ends. The CDR3 sequence is 14 residues long. Per the germline V gene, CDR1 is SGDLS and CDR2 is YYNGEE. This CDR3 reads CASSVYSSSDTQYF. CDR3 nucleotide sequence: TGTGCCAGCAGCGTATACTCTAGCTCAGATACGCAGTATTTT.

This clone is medium-sized by share. V gene TRBV25-1 combines with J gene TRBJ1-2; D ambiguous. The CDR3 has 12 residues. Per germline, CDR1 MGHDK and CDR2 SYGVNS. Trimming removed 5 bases at V and 0 bases at J, with 4 bases between. The CDR3 is CASSNTNYGYTF. The CDR3 bases are TGTGCCAGCAGTAACACTAACTATGGCTACACCTTC.

In its sample, this clone was seen a few times. This chain links TRBV7-8 with TRBJ1-6; D is perhaps TRBD1 (5 bases). From germline, CDR1 is SGHVS and CDR2 FQNEAQ. The V end lost 5 bases, the J end lost 8 bases, and 10 bases lay between the germline ends. This CDR3 has 13 residues. The CDR3 nucleotides are TGTGCCAGCAGCACCCTAGGGGATTCACCCCTCCACTTT. It specifies CASSTLGDSPLHF.

This clone came up a few times. The genes are TRBV3-1 (or the pseudogene TRBV3-2) and TRBJ1-1; the match to TRBD1 covers 10 bases. The CDR3 length is 13 residues. V was clipped by 2 bases and J by 11 bases; unmatched bases: 5. The germline V gene encodes CDR1 LGHDT and CDR2 YNNKEL (reference sequence). CDR3 in amino acids: CASSQLQDRGAFF. The CDR3, as DNA: TGTGCCAGCAGCCAACTCCAGGACAGGGGGGCTTTCTTT.

The J gene is TRBJ2-7, the V gene TRBV21-1; TRBD2 is taken as the D call from the table, unchecked against the DNA. TRBV21-1 is recorded as a pseudogene. This CDR3 region has 17 residues. The CDR3 loop reads CASSSRRTSERPYEQYF. The CDR3 DNA sequence: TGTGCCAGCAGCTCTCGACGGACTAGCGAAAGACCCTACGAGCAGTACTTC.

V is TRBV7-2 and J is TRBJ2-1; 8 nucleotides line up with TRBD1. Germline V gene sequence: CDR1 SGHTA, CDR2 FQGNSA. This CDR3 comprises 18 residues. The junction had 17 bases not matched to a gene; V was cut back by 1 base and J by 9 bases. The CDR3 DNA sequence: TGTGCCAGCAGCTTAGATAATCTTGGGACAGGCGGGATTACTGAGCAGTTCTTC. It codes for CASSLDNLGTGGITEQFF.

The chain carries TRBV19 and TRBJ1-2; 9 bases are a match to TRBD1. Germline CDR1 LNHDA, CDR2 SQIVND (reference sequence). Trimming removed 6 bases from V and 5 bases from J; junction bases left unmatched: 10. This CDR3 is 15 amino acids long. The CDR3 DNA reads as TGTGCCAGTAGCCGAGGTAAACAGGGGGCGTATGGCTACACCTTC. Residues: CASSRGKQGAYGYTF.

A word on this clone: Other DNA variants within this sample encode the same CDR3. The chain joins TRBV18 to TRBJ2-2; D not certain. The CDR3 runs 13 residues. The germline CDR1 and CDR2 sequences are KGHSH and LQKENI. Deletions cut 1 base from V and 1 base from J, with 1 base between. CDR3 sequence: CASSPQNTGELFF. The CDR3 DNA follows: TGTGCCAGCTCACCACAGAACACCGGGGAGCTGTTTTTT.

The J gene is TRBJ2-2, the V gene TRBV24-1, with D maybe TRBD2 (5 bases). Germline V gene sequence: CDR1 KGHDR, CDR2 SFDVKD. CDR3 length: 13 amino acids. Trimming removed 8 bases at V and 6 bases at J, with 12 bases between. CDR3 protein: CATNRGWAGELFF. As DNA, the CDR3 is TGTGCCACCAATCGGGGTTGGGCCGGGGAGCTGTTTTTT.

This clone was seen only once. The chain couples TRBV5-6 to TRBJ1-4; unclear D gene. The germline V gene has CDR1 SGHDT and CDR2 YYEEEE. With 5 bases removed from V and 8 bases from J, the gap between germline ends came to 13 bases. The CDR3 spans 13 residues. CDR3 in DNA: TGTGCCAGCAGGAGGGTAGGCGGGGAAAAACTGTTTTTT. Protein: CASRRVGGEKLFF. Looking up the rest from reference TRBV5-6 and TRBJ1-4 gives the full variable domain: DAGVTQSPTHLIKTRGQQVTLRCSPKSGHDTVSWYQQALGQGPQFIFQYYEEEERQRGNFPDRFSGHQFPNYSSELNVNALLLGDSALYLCASRRVGGEKLFFGSGTQLSVL.

The gene calls are TRBV12-3 or TRBV12-4 and TRBJ2-2; a possible D gene is TRBD1 (5 bases). There are 13 residues in the CDR3. V was clipped by 7 bases and J by 6 bases, with 12 bases between them. For the CDR3, the DNA is TGTGCCAGCACCCTCAGGGCTCCCGGGGAGCTGTTTTTT. Encoded protein: CASTLRAPGELFF.